The source of this T cell receptor (beta chain) is a study of Graves' ophthalmopathy and Graves' hyperthyroidism (dated by TCRdb to the late 2010s). With regard to the full study: Hyperthyroidism was defined as stable when no progression to ophthalmopathy occurred within 18 months of follow-up. To tell Graves' ophthalmopathy apart from Graves' hyperthyroidism, and to predict which patients would progress to ophthalmopathy, the study relied on TCR beta repertoire signatures. In total, under 150 blood samples were TCR-sequenced: 40 to 45 ophthalmopathy, roughly 77 hyperthyroidism and roughly 17 hyperthyroidism-to-ophthalmopathy patients. To explore V-J signatures distinguishing ophthalmopathy from hyperthyroidism, a discovery set of 100 patients (around 44 ophthalmopathy, 57 stable hyperthyroidism) was enrolled. An independent validation cohort comprised 18 hyperthyroidism patients and roughly 15 patients who later progressed from hyperthyroidism to ophthalmopathy. In a handful of hyperthyroidism patients, the T-cell repertoire of thyroid tissue was compared with the T-cell repertoire of blood. Once sampling was done, hyperthyroidism patients were given methimazole at a starting dose of 30 mg daily, while ophthalmopathy patients were given high-dose intravenous methylprednisolone. Overall results and qualifications from the work: Most expanded thyroid clonotypes with a frequency above 0.001 also appeared in blood, which suggests that blood repertoires may reflect the immune response in the thyroid. No statistical method was used to set the sample size in advance, and the investigators knew which group each participant was assigned to. In validation, the model predicted ophthalmopathy progression with about 64% sensitivity and less than 80% specificity; some 13 predicted patients were CT-confirmed with GO in a median of approximately six months. Ophthalmopathy was separated from stable hyperthyroidism by the 13-signature model with about 88% sensitivity and 81% to 84% specificity in cross-validation and with 80%/75% in the test set.

For repertoire sequencing, the TCR beta CDR3 regions were amplified from RNA transcripts. A first-round RT-PCR used HTBI primers with the Qiagen OneStep RT-PCR kit, followed by a second-round multiplex PCR, size selection and purification. Libraries were sequenced on an Illumina HiSeq2000 using paired-end 100 bp reads. From the authors' description of their analysis: Reads were processed with SOAPnuke, discarding reads with adapters, uncalled bases, mean Phred below 15, or no exact constant-primer or identifier match. COPE v1.2.5 was used to merge the high-quality paired reads. Unique nucleotide sequences were defined as clonotypes and aligned to IMGT TRB V, D and J references using MiTCR v1.1. The analysis was limited to V-J combinations with a frequency above 0.0001, which together covered just over 98% of the repertoires. For each V-J combination, a TCR clonal expansion and chaos score was defined as F50 clonal expansion divided by the chaos observed in the TCRdist matrix. Welch's t-statistics and random forest were used to reduce features to about a dozen V-J combinations, which were fed into a naive Bayes classifier. The similarity between thyroid and blood repertoires was quantified using the Morisita-Horn index. Clones were called with MiXCR by TCRdb after fastp trimmed the public reads at Q25, and only in-frame beta chains were retained. Duplicate CDR3 protein sequences are folded into a single record with the most common DNA and genes. The V and J calls here are based on TCRdb, not the publication. The sample table contains some 1.1 million distinct CDR3 sequences; only one count was recorded for about 40% of them. The ten most abundant clones make up approximately 10% of the sample.

At the junction V is shortened by 3 bases and J by 0 bases, with 17 bases in between. CDR1 and CDR2 were assigned from the germline V gene as SGHTA and FQGTGA. The CDR3 covers 17 residues, taking in both the cysteine and the phenylalanine. CDR3 DNA is the only sequence kept; it has 51 bases, read in frame from the first base. This clonotype has a count of ten or more. Its antigen is not yet known. No base qualities exist here, and no much larger clone lies one base off it. Patients with hyperthyroidism were aged 18 to 65 years, had been newly diagnosed, and had a disease duration of less than 2 months. Patients were excluded if they had other autoimmune diseases, uncontrolled infections, pregnancy or lactation. Clinical symptoms, serum thyroxine, TRAb, thyroid ultrasound and orbital computed tomography were used for diagnosis. Trizol reagent was used to extract the total RNA, and its quality was then checked on an Agilent 2100 Bioanalyzer.

The rearranged chain carries TRBV7-3 and TRBJ1-1; a tentative D match to TRBD1 spans 5 bases. The TCR comes from an adult man with Graves' hyperthyroidism. Sequences were obtained from peripheral blood or thyroid tissue (not recorded which). The nucleotide sequence is TGTGCCAGCAGCTTGAGGGGCCAGGCCGAAATGAACACTGAAGCTTTCTTT. Translation gives CASSLRGQAEMNTEAFF.